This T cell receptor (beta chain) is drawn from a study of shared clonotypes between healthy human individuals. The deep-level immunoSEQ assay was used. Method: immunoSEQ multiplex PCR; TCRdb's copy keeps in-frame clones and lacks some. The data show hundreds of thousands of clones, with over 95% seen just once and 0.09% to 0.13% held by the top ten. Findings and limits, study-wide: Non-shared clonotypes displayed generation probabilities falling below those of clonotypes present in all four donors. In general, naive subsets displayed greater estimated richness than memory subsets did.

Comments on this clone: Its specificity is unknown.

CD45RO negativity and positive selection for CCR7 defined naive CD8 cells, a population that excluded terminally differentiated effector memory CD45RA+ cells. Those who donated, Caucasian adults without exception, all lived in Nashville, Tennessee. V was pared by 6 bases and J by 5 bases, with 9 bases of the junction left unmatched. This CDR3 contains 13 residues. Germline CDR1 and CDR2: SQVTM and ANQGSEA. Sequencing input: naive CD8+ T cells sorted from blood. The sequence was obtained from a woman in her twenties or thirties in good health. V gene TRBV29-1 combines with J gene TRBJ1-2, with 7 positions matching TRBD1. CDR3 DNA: TGCAGCGTCCCCAAGGGGGCAGGGTATGGCTACACCTTC. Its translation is CSVPKGAGYGYTF. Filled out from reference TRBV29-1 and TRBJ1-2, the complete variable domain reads SAVISQKPSRDICQRGTSLTIQCQVDSQVTMMFWYRQQPGQSLTLIATANQGSEATYESGFVIDKFPISRPNLTFSTLTVSNMSPEDSSIYLCSVPKGAGYGYTFGSGTRLTVV.